Each of the 18 T cell receptor beta chains below was sequenced from the same sample in a study of shared clonotypes between healthy human individuals. Assay: immunoSEQ multiplex PCR; the TCRdb copy retains only in-frame clones and omits some. The data contain more than 2 million clones, about 94% of them seen just once; the ten biggest clones take up more than 1.5%. Naive CD8 populations comprised CD45RO-negative cells positively selected for CCR7, excluding terminally differentiated effector memory CD45RA+ cells. The sample taken for sequencing was naive CD8+ T cells from PBMCs. The origin of the receptors is a man aged 18 to 30 in good health. Some clones in this sample may be carry-over from other donors' samples.

Worth noting for this clone: The same CDR3 is also encoded by other DNA sequences in this sample. The rearrangement links TRBV5-6 to TRBJ1-2; D not certain. This CDR3 has 14 residues. Germline CDR1 SGHDT, CDR2 YYEEEE. Trimming stripped 2 bases from V and 0 bases from J, with 8 bases between. The CDR3 protein is CASSLTGSNYGYTF. CDR3 nucleotide sequence: TGTGCCAGCAGCTTAACGGGTTCTAACTATGGCTACACCTTC.

The chain employs TRBV20-1 and TRBJ2-7; perhaps D is TRBD1 or TRBD2 (5 bases each). Germline values: CDR1 DFQATT, CDR2 SNEGSKA (reference sequence). The CDR3 covers 11 residues. The V end was cut by 4 bases, the J end by 5 bases, with 9 bases between. CDR3 protein: CSAIRDHEQYF. The CDR3 region has the DNA TGCAGTGCTATCAGGGACCACGAGCAGTACTTC.

V and J are TRBV6-5 and TRBJ2-7; weak D call: TRBD2 (6 bases). CDR3 length: 14 amino acids. Trimming took off 3 bases at V and 2 bases at J, with 11 bases between the two ends. Germline V CDR1 and CDR2: MNHEY, SVGAGI. CDR3 amino acids: CASSYAGRAYEQYF. CDR3 DNA: TGTGCCAGCAGTTATGCGGGACGGGCCTACGAGCAGTACTTC.

The genes are TRBV5-4 and TRBJ2-1; tentatively, D is TRBD2 (6 bases). Germline lookup yields CDR1 SGHNT and CDR2 YYREEE (reference sequence). CDR3 length: 14 amino acids. Trimming removed 2 bases at V and 5 bases at J, with 11 bases between. CDR3: CASSFWDLHNEQFF. CDR3 sequence (DNA): TGTGCCAGCAGCTTCTGGGACTTACACAATGAGCAGTTCTTC.

The chain is built from TRBV29-1 and TRBJ2-1, with D possibly matching TRBD1 (6 bases). The CDR3 is 13 residues long. The V and J ends lost 4 bases and 4 bases respectively, with 11 bases between them. The germline CDR1 and CDR2 sequences are SQVTM and ANQGSEA. The CDR3 coding sequence is TGCAGCGTTGCGGGCAGGGGTTACAATGAGCAGTTCTTC. Protein sequence: CSVAGRGYNEQFF.

V is TRBV5-8 and J is TRBJ1-5, with D maybe TRBD1 (6 bases). CDR1 is SGHTS and CDR2 is YDEGEE in the germline V gene. The CDR3 length is 15 residues. V was trimmed by 4 bases and J by 0 bases, leaving 11 bases between them. The CDR3 region is CASSPRGHSNQPQHF. CDR3 nucleotides: TGTGCCAGCAGCCCCAGGGGACATAGCAATCAGCCCCAGCATTTT.

A remark on this clone: This sample includes further DNA sequences coding for the same CDR3. V usage is TRBV27 and J usage is TRBJ2-7; TRBD1 aligns across 7 bases. The germline CDR1 and CDR2 sequences are MNHEY and SMNVEV (reference sequence). Losses at the gene ends were 5 bases for V and 0 bases for J; bases not matched to a gene: 4. CDR3 length equals 14 residues. CDR3 residues: CASSLQGYSYEQYF. CDR3 in DNA: TGTGCCAGCAGTCTACAGGGGTACTCCTACGAGCAGTACTTC.

The gene calls are TRBV2 and TRBJ2-7; D unresolved. V lost 6 bases and J lost 4, with 16 bases in between. Germline CDR1 reads SNHLY; CDR2 reads FYNNEI. This CDR3 spans 14 amino acids. CDR3 nucleotides: TGTGCCAGCAGGCTGCCAGACACTGGGTACGAGCAGTACTTC. This sequence encodes CASRLPDTGYEQYF.

A word on this clone: This may come from a read error, since a much larger clone is one base off. This chain joins TRBV7-2 and TRBJ2-7, with D possibly matching TRBD2 (5 bases). This CDR3 contains 12 residues. V shed 3 bases and J shed 6 bases, with 9 bases lying between them. CDR1 is SGHTA, CDR2 FQGNSA, per germline. CDR3 residues: CASSFGVGEQYF. CDR3 coding DNA: TGTGCCAGCAGCTTCGGGGTTGGCGAGCAGTACTTC.

Only one count was recorded for this clone. This chain joins TRBV7-9 and TRBJ2-3, with 7 bases fitting TRBD1. Germline V gene data show CDR1 as SEHNR and CDR2 as FQNEAQ (reference sequence). The CDR3 consists of 17 residues. The V gene end was trimmed by 2 bases and the J gene end by 2 bases; junction bases not matched to a gene: 10. The CDR3 DNA follows: TGTGCCAGCAGCTTACGGCGAGAGGGACAGCCCACAGATACGCAGTATTTT. It codes for CASSLRREGQPTDTQYF.

The chain has TRBV6-1 and TRBJ2-7; D gene uncertain. CDR3 size: 16 residues. Trimming shortened V by 0 bases and J by 3 bases, and 15 bases separated the two germline ends. Germline values: CDR1 MNHNS, CDR2 SASEGT. The CDR3 loop reads CASSEAEMGIIYEQYF. In DNA, the CDR3 is TGTGCCAGCAGTGAAGCGGAGATGGGGATCATCTACGAGCAGTACTTC.

For this clone: This sample also contains other DNA sequences that code for the same CDR3. This chain links TRBV5-4 with TRBJ2-7; tentative D call: TRBD1 (6 bases). CDR1 and CDR2 from the germline V gene are SGHNT and YYREEE (reference sequence). This CDR3 contains 13 residues. Trimming stripped 2 bases from V and 4 bases from J, with 10 bases between. CDR3 protein: CASSFTQGYEQYF. The CDR3 DNA sequence: TGTGCCAGCAGCTTCACGCAGGGGTACGAGCAGTACTTC.

In the case of this clone: Other DNA sequences in the same sample also yield this CDR3. The rearrangement uses TRBV6-1 and TRBJ1-1; unclear D gene. The CDR3 extends over 12 amino acids. Germline CDR1 is MNHNS and CDR2 is SASEGT. Trimming shortened V by 4 bases and J by 2 bases, and 5 bases separated the two germline ends. For the CDR3, the DNA is TGTGCCAGCAGTGGTGTAAACACTGAAGCTTTCTTT. Residues: CASSGVNTEAFF.

The V and J genes are TRBV6-5 and TRBJ1-1; D not resolved. The CDR3 extends over 14 amino acids. Looked up from germline, CDR1 is MNHEY and CDR2 is SVGAGI. The V and J ends lost 6 bases and 1 base respectively, with 12 bases between them. CDR3 loop: CASRLLQQNTEAFF. The CDR3 nucleotides read TGTGCCAGCAGGCTTCTACAGCAGAACACTGAAGCTTTCTTT.

The sample holds one count of this clone. This chain uses TRBV7-9 with TRBJ2-1; D remains ambiguous. Trimming pared 5 bases from V and 6 bases from J, leaving 11 bases between. There are 13 residues in the CDR3. CDR1 is SEHNR and CDR2 is FQNEAQ in the germline V gene (reference sequence). The CDR3 sequence: CASSLDSLNEQFF. The CDR3 region has the DNA TGTGCCAGCAGCCTAGACTCCCTCAATGAGCAGTTCTTC.

Notes on this clone: Other DNA sequences of this sample code for an identical CDR3. The chain joins TRBV5-6 to TRBJ2-3, with TRBD2 as a possible D gene (5 bases). Germline values: CDR1 SGHDT, CDR2 YYEEEE. V was cut by 3 bases and J by 8 bases, with 10 bases left in between. This CDR3 is built from 12 residues. CDR3 in DNA: TGTGCCAGCAGCTCTGGACTGGCTACGCAGTATTTT. Translating it yields CASSSGLATQYF.

This chain joins TRBV7-9 and TRBJ2-1; D possibly matches TRBD1 or TRBD2 (6 bases each). This CDR3 region has 15 residues. The ends were cut back, 5 bases at V and 10 bases at J, with 21 bases in the middle. In germline, CDR1 is SEHNR, CDR2 FQNEAQ (reference sequence). The CDR3: CASSLGRELGTEQFF. The CDR3 region has the DNA TGTGCCAGCAGCCTGGGGCGGGAACTAGGGACAGAGCAGTTCTTC.

This chain uses TRBV28 with TRBJ2-6; possible D gene TRBD2, 7 bases. Germline CDR1 and CDR2: MDHEN and SYDVKM. The germline V and J ends were trimmed by 4 bases and 0 bases, with 10 bases remaining between them. This CDR3 is built from 16 residues. In nucleotides, the CDR3 is TGTGCCAGCAGTTGGCGGGGGCGCTCTGGGGCCAACGTCCTGACTTTC. It translates to CASSWRGRSGANVLTF.